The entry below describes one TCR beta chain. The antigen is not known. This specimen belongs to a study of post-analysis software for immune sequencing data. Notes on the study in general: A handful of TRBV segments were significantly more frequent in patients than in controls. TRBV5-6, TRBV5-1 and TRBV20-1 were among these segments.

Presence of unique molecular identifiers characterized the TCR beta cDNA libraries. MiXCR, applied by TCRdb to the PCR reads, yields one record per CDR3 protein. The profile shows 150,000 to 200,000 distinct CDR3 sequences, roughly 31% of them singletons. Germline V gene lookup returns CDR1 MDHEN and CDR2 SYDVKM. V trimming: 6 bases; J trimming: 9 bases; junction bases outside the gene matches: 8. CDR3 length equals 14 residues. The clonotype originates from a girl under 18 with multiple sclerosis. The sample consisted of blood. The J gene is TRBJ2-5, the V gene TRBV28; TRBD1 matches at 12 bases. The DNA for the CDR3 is TGTGCCAGCAGGAGCCTGGGACAGGGGGCGGCCCAGTACTTC. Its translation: CASRSLGQGAAQYF.